This entry is about one T cell receptor beta chain. Sequencing used immunoSEQ multiplex PCR; TCRdb keeps in-frame clones, though not all of them. The data hold 50,000 to 60,000 clones, with about 87% observed a single time. This sample was taken from a study of blood T cell repertoires in COVID-19. The CDR3 covers 16 residues. V lost 2 bases, J lost 4 bases, and 10 bases stayed unmatched. CDR1 and CDR2 from the germline V gene are SGHRS and YFSETQ. Material: peripheral blood. The chain combines TRBV5-1 with TRBJ2-5; 8 bases match TRBD2. The TCR sequence derives from a man aged 40-50 years with COVID-19, enrolled during active disease. DNA of the CDR3: TGCGCCAGCAGCTTAGTAGCGGGGCCACGGGCAGAGACCCAGTACTTC. Its protein is CASSLVAGPRAETQYF.